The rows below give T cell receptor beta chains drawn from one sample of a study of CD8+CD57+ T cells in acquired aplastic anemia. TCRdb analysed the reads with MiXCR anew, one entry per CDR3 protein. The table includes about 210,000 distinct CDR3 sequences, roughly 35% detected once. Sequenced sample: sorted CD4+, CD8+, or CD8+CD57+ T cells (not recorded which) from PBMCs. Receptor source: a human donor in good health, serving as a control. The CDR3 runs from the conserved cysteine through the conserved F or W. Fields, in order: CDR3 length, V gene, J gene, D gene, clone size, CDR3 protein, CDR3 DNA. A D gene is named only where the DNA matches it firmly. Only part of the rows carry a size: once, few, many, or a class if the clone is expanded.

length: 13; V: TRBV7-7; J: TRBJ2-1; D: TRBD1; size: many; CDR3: CASSYDRGNEQFF; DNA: TGTGCCAGCAGCTACGACAGGGGTAATGAGCAGTTCTTC
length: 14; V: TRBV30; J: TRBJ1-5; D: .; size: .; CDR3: CAWSVWGSNQPQRF; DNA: TGTGCCTGGAGTGTGTGGGGGAGCAATCAGCCCCAGCGTTTT
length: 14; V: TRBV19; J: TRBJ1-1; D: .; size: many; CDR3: CASSIVGLGTEAFF; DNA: TGTGCCAGTAGTATAGTTGGGTTAGGCACTGAAGCTTTCTTT
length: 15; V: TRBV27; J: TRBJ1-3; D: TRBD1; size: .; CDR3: CASKDRGFFGNTIYF; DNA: TGTGCCAGCAAGGACAGGGGCTTTTTCGGAAACACCATATATTTT
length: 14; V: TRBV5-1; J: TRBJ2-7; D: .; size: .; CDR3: CASRVTLQVHEQYF; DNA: TGCGCCAGCAGAGTGACCCTACAGGTCCACGAGCAGTACTTC
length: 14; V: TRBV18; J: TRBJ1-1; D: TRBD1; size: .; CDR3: CASSPRTGGGEAFF; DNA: TGTGCCAGCTCACCAAGGACAGGGGGAGGTGAAGCTTTCTTT
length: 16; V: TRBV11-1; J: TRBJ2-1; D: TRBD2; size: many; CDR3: CASSLAVAGNNNEQFF; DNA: TGTGCCAGCAGCTTAGCGGTAGCGGGGAATAACAATGAGCAGTTCTTC
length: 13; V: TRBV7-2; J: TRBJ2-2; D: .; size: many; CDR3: CASSSQQGGELFF; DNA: TGTGCCAGCAGCTCCCAACAGGGCGGGGAGCTGTTTTTT
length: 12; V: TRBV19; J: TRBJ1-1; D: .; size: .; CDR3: CASSSRGTEAFF; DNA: TGTGCCAGTAGTTCTCGGGGGACTGAAGCTTTCTTT
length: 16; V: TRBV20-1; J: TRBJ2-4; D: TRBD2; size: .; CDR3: CSASFRGGVAINIQYF; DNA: TGCAGTGCTAGTTTCCGGGGGGGTGTGGCCATAAACATTCAGTACTTC
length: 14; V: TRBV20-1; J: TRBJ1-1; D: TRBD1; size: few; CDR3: CSARVGQVNTEAFF; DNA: TGCAGTGCTAGGGTAGGACAGGTGAACACTGAAGCTTTCTTT
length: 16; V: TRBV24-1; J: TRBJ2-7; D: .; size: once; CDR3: CATSDYWGGDPYEQYF; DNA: TGTGCCACCAGTGATTATTGGGGGGGCGACCCCTACGAGCAGTACTTC
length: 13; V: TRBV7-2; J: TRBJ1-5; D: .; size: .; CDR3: CASSSRGNQPQHF; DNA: TGTGCCAGCAGCTCCCGTGGGAATCAGCCCCAGCATTTT
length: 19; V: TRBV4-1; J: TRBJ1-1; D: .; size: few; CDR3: CASSQITALLGGYYTEAFF; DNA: TGCGCCAGCAGCCAAATTACGGCGCTCTTGGGGGGGTACTACACTGAAGCTTTCTTT
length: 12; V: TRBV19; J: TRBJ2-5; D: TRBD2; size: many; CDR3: CASSSGGETQYF; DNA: TGTGCCAGTAGTAGCGGGGGAGAGACCCAGTACTTC
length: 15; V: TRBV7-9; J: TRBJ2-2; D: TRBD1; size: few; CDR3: CASSLQGGNTGELFF; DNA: TGTGCCAGCAGCTTACAAGGGGGCAACACCGGGGAGCTGTTTTTT
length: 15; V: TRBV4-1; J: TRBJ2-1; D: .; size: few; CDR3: CASSQVLGKDNEQFF; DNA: TGCGCCAGCAGCCAAGTACTGGGTAAGGACAATGAGCAGTTCTTC
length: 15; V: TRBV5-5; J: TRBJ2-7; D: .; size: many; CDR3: CASSLSQGVSYEQYF; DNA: TGTGCCAGCAGCTTGAGTCAGGGCGTCTCCTACGAGCAGTACTTC
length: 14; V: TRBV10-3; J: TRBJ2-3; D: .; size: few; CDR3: CAIRAGTSTDTQYF; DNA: TGTGCCATCAGAGCCGGGACTAGCACAGATACGCAGTATTTT
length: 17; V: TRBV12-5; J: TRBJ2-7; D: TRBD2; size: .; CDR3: CASGLVLASSGSYEQYF; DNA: TGTGCTAGTGGTTTGGTACTAGCTTCTAGCGGGAGCTACGAGCAGTACTTC
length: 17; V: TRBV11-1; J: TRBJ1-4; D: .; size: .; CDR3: CASSRLSGVGTNEKLFF; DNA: TGTGCCAGCAGCCGACTCTCGGGGGTCGGAACTAATGAAAAACTGTTTTTT
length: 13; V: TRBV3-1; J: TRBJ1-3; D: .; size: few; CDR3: CASSTTGGNTIYF; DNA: TGTGCCAGCAGCACGACTGGTGGAAACACCATATATTTT
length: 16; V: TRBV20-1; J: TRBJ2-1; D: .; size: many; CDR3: CSARDRVKGAYNEQFF; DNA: TGCAGTGCTAGAGATCGTGTCAAGGGAGCCTACAATGAGCAGTTCTTC
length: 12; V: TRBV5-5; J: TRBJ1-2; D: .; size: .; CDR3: CASSLSGTSYTF; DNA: TGTGCCAGCAGCTTGTCAGGGACTAGCTACACCTTC
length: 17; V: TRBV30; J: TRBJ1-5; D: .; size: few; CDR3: CAWSVRGGGLFGQPQHF; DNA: TGTGCCTGGAGTGTACGGGGAGGAGGGTTGTTTGGGCAGCCCCAGCATTTT
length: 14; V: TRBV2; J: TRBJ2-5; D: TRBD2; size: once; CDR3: CASKAGGPGETQYF; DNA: TGTGCCAGCAAGGCGGGGGGGCCGGGAGAGACCCAGTACTTC
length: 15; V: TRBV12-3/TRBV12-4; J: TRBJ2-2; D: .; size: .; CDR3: CASSGPGQNTGELFF; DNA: TGTGCCAGCAGCGGACCGGGACAGAACACCGGGGAGCTGTTTTTT
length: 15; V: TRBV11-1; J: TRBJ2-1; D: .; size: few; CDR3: CASSLNSKYYNEQFF; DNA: TGTGCCAGCAGCTTAAATTCTAAGTACTACAATGAGCAGTTCTTC
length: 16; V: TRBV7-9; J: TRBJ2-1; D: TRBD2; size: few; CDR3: CASSPRGLAGVLEQFF; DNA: TGTGCCAGCAGCCCACGAGGACTAGCGGGGGTTCTTGAGCAGTTCTTC
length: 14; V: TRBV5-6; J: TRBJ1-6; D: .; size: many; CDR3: CASSLVRTNSPLHF; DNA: TGTGCCAGCAGCTTGGTTAGGACGAATTCACCCCTCCACTTT
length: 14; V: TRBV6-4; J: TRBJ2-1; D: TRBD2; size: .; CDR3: CARACGRASDEQFF; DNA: TGTGCCAGAGCTTGCGGGAGGGCCTCCGATGAGCAGTTCTTC
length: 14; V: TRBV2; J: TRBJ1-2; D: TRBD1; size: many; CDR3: CASRGTGNAGGYTF; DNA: TGTGCCAGCAGGGGGACAGGGAATGCGGGTGGCTACACCTTC
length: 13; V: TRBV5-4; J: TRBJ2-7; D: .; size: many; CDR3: CASSPDMTREQYF; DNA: TGTGCCAGCAGCCCAGATATGACTCGCGAGCAGTACTTC
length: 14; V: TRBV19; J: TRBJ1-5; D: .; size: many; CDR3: CASNAGNSGQPQHF; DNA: TGTGCCAGTAATGCCGGGAATTCGGGACAGCCCCAGCATTTT
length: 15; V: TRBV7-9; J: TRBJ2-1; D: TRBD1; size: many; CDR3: CASSQGTGQVHEQFF; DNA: TGTGCCAGCAGCCAAGGGACAGGTCAGGTTCATGAGCAGTTCTTC
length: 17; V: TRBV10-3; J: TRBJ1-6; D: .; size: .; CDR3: CAIKASSSGPYNSPLHF; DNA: TGTGCCATCAAGGCCAGCAGTTCGGGACCTTATAATTCACCCCTCCACTTT
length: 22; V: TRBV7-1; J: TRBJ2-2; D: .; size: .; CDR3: CASSSSIDPFTASRFDTGELFF; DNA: TGTGCCAGCAGCTCATCAATTGATCCGTTTACCGCTTCTAGATTCGACACCGGGGAGCTGTTTTTT
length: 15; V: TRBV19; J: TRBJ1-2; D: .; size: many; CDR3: CASSIYDSHNYGYTF; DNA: TGTGCCAGTAGTATTTACGACAGTCATAACTATGGCTACACCTTC
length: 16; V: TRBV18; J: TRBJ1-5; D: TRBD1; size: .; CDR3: CASSPGTDNSNQPQHF; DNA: TGTGCCAGCTCACCAGGGACAGATAATAGCAATCAGCCCCAGCATTTT
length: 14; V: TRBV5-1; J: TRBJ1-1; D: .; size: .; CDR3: CASSPTGPQGEAFF; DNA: TGCGCCAGCAGCCCCACAGGGCCCCAGGGTGAAGCTTTCTTT
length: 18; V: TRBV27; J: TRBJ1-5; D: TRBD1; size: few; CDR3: CASSRTGTNLFLDQPQHF; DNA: TGTGCCAGCAGTCGGACAGGGACGAACCTCTTCTTGGATCAGCCCCAGCATTTT
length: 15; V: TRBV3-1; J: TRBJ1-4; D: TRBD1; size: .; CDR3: CASSLRGTGEEKLFF; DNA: TGTGCCAGCAGCCTCCGAGGGACAGGGGAAGAAAAACTGTTTTTT
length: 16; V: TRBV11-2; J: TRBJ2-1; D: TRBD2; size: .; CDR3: CASSSPQGGGGAEQFF; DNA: TGTGCCAGCAGCAGCCCCCAGGGTGGCGGGGGAGCTGAGCAGTTCTTC
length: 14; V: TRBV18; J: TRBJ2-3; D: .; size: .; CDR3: CASAGANSADTQYF; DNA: TGTGCCAGCGCAGGGGCGAATTCCGCAGATACGCAGTATTTT
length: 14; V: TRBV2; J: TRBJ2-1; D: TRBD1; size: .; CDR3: CASRGGQGHNEQFF; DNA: TGTGCCAGCAGGGGTGGACAGGGCCACAATGAGCAGTTCTTC
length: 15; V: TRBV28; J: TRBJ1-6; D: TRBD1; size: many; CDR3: CASSREGQGGSPLHF; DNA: TGTGCCAGCAGTCGCGAGGGACAGGGTGGTTCACCCCTCCACTTT
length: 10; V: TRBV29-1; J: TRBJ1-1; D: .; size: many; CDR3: CSVSDTEAFF; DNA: TGCAGCGTTAGTGACACTGAAGCTTTCTTT
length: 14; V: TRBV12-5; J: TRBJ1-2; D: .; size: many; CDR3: CASGRTDANYGYTF; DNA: TGTGCTAGTGGACGGACTGATGCTAACTATGGCTACACCTTC
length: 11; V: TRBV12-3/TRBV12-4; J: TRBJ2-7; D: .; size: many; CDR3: CASSPDYEQYF; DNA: TGTGCCAGCAGTCCGGACTACGAGCAGTACTTC
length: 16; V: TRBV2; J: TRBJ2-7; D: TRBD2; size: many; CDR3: CASSEALAGGVDEQYF; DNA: TGTGCCAGCAGTGAAGCGCTGGCGGGAGGAGTCGACGAGCAGTACTTC
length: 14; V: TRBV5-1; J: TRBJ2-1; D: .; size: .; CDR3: CASSLGQIYNEQFF; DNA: TGCGCCAGCAGCCTAGGACAAATCTACAATGAGCAGTTCTTC
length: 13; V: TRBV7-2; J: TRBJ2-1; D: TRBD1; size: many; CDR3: CASSLAGGHEQFF; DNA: TGTGCCAGCAGCTTAGCAGGGGGCCATGAGCAGTTCTTC
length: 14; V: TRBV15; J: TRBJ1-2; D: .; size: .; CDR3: CATSVGLGGYGYTF; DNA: TGTGCCACCAGCGTCGGGCTGGGAGGCTATGGCTACACCTTC
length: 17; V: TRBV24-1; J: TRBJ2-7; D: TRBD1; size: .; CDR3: CASRVLLVGQGSYEQYF; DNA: TGTGCCAGCAGGGTCTTGCTCGTGGGACAGGGTTCCTACGAGCAGTACTTC
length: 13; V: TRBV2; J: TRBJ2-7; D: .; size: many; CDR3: CASFKWGSSEQYF; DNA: TGTGCCAGCTTCAAATGGGGGTCCTCCGAGCAGTACTTC